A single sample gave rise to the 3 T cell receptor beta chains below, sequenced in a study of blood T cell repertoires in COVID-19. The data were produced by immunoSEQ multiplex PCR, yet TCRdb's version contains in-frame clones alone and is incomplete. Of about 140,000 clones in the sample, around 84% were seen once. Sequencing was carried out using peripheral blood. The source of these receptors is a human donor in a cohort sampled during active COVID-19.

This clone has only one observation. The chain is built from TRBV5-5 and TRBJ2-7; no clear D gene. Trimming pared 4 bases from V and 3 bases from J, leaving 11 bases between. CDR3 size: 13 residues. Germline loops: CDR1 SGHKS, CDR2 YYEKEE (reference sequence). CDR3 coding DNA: TGTGCCAGCAGCCTAGGATTGGGCTACGAGCAGTACTTC. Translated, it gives CASSLGLGYEQYF. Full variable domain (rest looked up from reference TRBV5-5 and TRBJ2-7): DAGVTQSPTHLIKTRGQQVTLRCSPISGHKSVSWYQQVLGQGPQFIFQYYEKEERGRGNFPDRFSARQFPNYSSELNVNALLLGDSALYLCASSLGLGYEQYFGPGTRLTVT.

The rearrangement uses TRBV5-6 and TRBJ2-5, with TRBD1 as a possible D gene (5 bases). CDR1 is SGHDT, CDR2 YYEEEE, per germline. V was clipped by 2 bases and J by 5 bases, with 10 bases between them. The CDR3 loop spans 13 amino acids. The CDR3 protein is CASSFQGWETQYF. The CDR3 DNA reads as TGTGCCAGCAGCTTTCAGGGATGGGAGACCCAGTACTTC.

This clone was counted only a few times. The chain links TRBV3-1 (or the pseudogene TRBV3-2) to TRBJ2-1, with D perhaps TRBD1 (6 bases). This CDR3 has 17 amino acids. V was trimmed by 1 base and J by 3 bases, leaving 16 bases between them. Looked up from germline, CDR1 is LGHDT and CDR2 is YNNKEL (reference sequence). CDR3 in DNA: TGTGCCAGCAGCCAAGGGGCAGGGGAAGCCTACTACAATGAGCAGTTCTTC. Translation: CASSQGAGEAYYNEQFF.